These T cell receptor beta chains were read from a single sample in a study of technical replicates of blood from several donors. The data were produced by immunoSEQ multiplex PCR, yet TCRdb's version contains in-frame clones alone and is incomplete. The sample lists about 81,000 clones; approximately 96% were seen once. The sequencing input was T cells isolated from PBMCs. The receptor set was obtained from a human donor in good health. Each CDR3 is given with its conserved first and last residue. D genes are given only for firm matches. Some rows have no size entry. The others give once, few or many, or a class for an expanded clone.

clone size | D gene | J gene | V gene | CDR3 DNA | CDR3 protein
. | . | TRBJ1-2 | TRBV19 | TGTGCCAGTAGTATGCACACATCAAACTATGGCTACACCTTC | CASSMHTSNYGYTF
. | . | TRBJ1-1 | TRBV7-9 | TGTGCCAGCAGCTTAGCGGAGTCAGCTTTCTTT | CASSLAESAFF
. | TRBD1 | TRBJ1-2 | TRBV9 | TGTGCCAGCAGCGTAGGGGGGACAGGGACTAACTATGGCTACACCTTC | CASSVGGTGTNYGYTF
once | TRBD2 | TRBJ2-1 | TRBV6-5 | TGTGCCAGCAGCCTACCGGCGGGAGGAGGGAATGAGCAGTTCTTC | CASSLPAGGGNEQFF
. | TRBD2 | TRBJ2-3 | TRBV11-2 | TGTGCCAGCAGCTTAGCTAGCGGGAGCATCACAGATACGCAGTATTTT | CASSLASGSITDTQYF
. | TRBD2 | TRBJ2-3 | TRBV5-1 | TGCGCCAGCAGACCTCCCGGGACTAGCGGCACTACGCAGTATTTT | CASRPPGTSGTTQYF
. | . | TRBJ1-3 | TRBV9 | TGTGCCAGCAGCGTGAGAGGGTTTTACGGAAACACCATATATTTT | CASSVRGFYGNTIYF
. | . | TRBJ2-7 | TRBV7-2 | TGTGCCAGCAGCTTATCTACAGTCTCCTACGAGCAGTACTTC | CASSLSTVSYEQYF
. | . | TRBJ2-2 | TRBV15 | TGTGCCACCAGCAGAGCTCTTTTGATAAGACACTTTTCCACCGGGGAGCTGTTTTTT | CATSRALLIRHFSTGELFF
. | TRBD1 | TRBJ2-7 | TRBV2 | TGTGCCAGCAGTGAGGGGACAGTCTTCCCTTACTTC | CASSEGTVFPYF
. | . | TRBJ2-3 | TRBV19 | TGTGCCAGTAGTCCGGGACATAAGATCACAGATACGCAGTATTTT | CASSPGHKITDTQYF
. | . | TRBJ1-4 | TRBV6-6 | TGTGCCAGCAGTTACGCGGGAACTAATGAAAAACTGTTTTTT | CASSYAGTNEKLFF
once | . | TRBJ2-7 | TRBV11-2 | TGTGCCAGCAACTTACGGCCGTTAGGGGTTAGCTACGAGCAGTACTTC | CASNLRPLGVSYEQYF
. | TRBD2 | TRBJ2-3 | TRBV5-1 | TGCGCCAGCAGCAAAGCCTCTAGCGGGTTTAGCACAGATACGCAGTATTTT | CASSKASSGFSTDTQYF
. | TRBD1 | TRBJ2-7 | TRBV4-2 | TGTGCCAGCAGCCAAGCGGGGACAGGGGGCGAGCAGTACTTC | CASSQAGTGGEQYF
. | . | TRBJ2-2 | TRBV5-1 | TGCGCCAGCAGCTTAGGATATTGGGCTTTGGCCGGGGAGCTGTTTTTT | CASSLGYWALAGELFF
. | TRBD2 | TRBJ2-7 | TRBV9 | TGTGCCAGCAGCGTAGAGGGGACTAGCTTCTACGAGCAGTACTTC | CASSVEGTSFYEQYF